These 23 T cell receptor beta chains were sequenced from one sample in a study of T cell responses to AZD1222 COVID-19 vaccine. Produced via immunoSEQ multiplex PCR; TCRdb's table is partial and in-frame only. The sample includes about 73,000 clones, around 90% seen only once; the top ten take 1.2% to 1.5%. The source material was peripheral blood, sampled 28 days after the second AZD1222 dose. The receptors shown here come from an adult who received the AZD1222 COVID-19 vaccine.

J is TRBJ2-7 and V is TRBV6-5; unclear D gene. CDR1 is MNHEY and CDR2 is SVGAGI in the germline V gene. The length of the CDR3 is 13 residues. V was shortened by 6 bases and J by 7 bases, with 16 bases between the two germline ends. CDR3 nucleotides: TGTGCCAGCAGCTATCTTCGGGCGGCAGAGCAGTACTTC. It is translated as CASSYLRAAEQYF.

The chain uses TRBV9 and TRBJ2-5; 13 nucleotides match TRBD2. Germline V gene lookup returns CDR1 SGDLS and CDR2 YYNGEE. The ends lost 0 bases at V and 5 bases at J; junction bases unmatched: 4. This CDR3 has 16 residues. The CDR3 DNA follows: TGTGCCAGCAGCGTAGGCACTAGCGGGGGGGCGGAGACCCAGTACTTC. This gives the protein CASSVGTSGGAETQYF.

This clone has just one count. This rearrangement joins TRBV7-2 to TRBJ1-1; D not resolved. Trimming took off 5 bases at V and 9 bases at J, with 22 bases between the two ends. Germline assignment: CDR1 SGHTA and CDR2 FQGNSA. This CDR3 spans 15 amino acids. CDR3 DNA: TGTGCCAGCAGCCCCCTGAGTAGGGCTCCGACCCAAGCTTTCTTT. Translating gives CASSPLSRAPTQAFF.

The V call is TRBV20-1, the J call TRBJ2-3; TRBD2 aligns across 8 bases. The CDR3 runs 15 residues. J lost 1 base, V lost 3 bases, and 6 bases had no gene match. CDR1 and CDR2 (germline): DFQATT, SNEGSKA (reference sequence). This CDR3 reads CSASRGREGTDTQYF. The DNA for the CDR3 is TGCAGTGCTAGTCGCGGGCGGGAGGGCACAGATACGCAGTATTTT.

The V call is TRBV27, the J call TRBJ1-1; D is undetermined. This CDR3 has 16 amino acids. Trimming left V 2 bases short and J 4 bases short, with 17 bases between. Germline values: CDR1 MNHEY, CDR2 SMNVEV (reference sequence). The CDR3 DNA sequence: TGTGCCAGCAGTTTAGTCGGTGTAGGCCCGACCACTGAAGCTTTCTTT. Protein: CASSLVGVGPTTEAFF.

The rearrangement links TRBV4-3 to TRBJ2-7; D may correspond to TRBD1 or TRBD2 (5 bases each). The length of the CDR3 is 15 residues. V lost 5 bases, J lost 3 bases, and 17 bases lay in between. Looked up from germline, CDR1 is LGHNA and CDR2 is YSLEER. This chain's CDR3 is CASSRGADGGYEQYF. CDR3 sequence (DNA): TGCGCCAGCAGCAGGGGAGCGGACGGTGGCTACGAGCAGTACTTC.

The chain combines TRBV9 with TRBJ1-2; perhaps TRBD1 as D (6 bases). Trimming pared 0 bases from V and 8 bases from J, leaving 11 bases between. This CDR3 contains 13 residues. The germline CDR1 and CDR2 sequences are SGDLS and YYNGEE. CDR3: CASSVEQGWGYTF. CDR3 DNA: TGTGCCAGCAGCGTAGAACAGGGATGGGGCTACACCTTC.

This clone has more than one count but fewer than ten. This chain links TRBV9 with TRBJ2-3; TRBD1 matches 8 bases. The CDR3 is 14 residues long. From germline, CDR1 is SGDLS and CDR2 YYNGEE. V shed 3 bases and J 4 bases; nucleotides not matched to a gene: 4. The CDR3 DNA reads TGTGCCAGCAGCGAGACAGGGGCCCCAGATACGCAGTATTTT. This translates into CASSETGAPDTQYF.

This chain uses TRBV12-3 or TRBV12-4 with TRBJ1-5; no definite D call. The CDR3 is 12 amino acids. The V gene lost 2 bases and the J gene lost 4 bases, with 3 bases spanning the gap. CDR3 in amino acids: CASSLHNQPQHF. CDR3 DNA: TGTGCCAGCAGTTTACATAATCAGCCCCAGCATTTT.

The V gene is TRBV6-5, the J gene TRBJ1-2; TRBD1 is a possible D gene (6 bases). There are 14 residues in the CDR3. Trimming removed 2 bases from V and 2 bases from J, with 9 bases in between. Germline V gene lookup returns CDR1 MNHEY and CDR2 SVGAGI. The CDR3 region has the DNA TGTGCCAGCAGTTACAGCAGGGGAAACTATGGCTACACCTTC. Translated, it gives CASSYSRGNYGYTF.

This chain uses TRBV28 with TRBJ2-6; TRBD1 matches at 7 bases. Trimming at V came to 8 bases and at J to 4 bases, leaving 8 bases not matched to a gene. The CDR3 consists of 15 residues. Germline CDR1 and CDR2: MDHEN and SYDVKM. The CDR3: CASRPRGQGANVLTF. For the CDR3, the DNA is TGTGCCAGCCGACCTAGGGGGCAAGGGGCCAACGTCCTGACTTTC. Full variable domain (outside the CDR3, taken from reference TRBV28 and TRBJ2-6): DVKVTQSSRYLVKRTGEKVFLECVQDMDHENMFWYRQDPGLGLRLIYFSYDVKMKEKGDIPEGYSVSREKKERFSLILESASTNQTSMYLCASRPRGQGANVLTFGAGSRLTVL.

CDR3 nucleotide sequence: TGTGCCAGCAGCTTTACAGGGTTCCACGAGCAGTACTTC. This translates into CASSFTGFHEQYF. The chain couples TRBV11-2 to TRBJ2-7; possibly TRBD1 for D (6 bases). Looked up from germline, CDR1 is SGHAT and CDR2 is FQNNGV. V shed 3 bases and J shed 5 bases, with 11 bases lying between them. The CDR3 totals 13 residues.

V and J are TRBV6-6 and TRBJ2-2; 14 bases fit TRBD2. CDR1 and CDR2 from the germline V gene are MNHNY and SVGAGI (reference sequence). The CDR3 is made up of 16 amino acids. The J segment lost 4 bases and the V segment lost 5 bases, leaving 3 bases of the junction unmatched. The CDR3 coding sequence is TGTGCCAGCAGTCGACTAGCGGGGGGGATCACCGGGGAGCTGTTTTTT. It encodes CASSRLAGGITGELFF.

In DNA form, the CDR3 reads TGTGCCTGGAGTCTCGGGGGGGGCACGGCAGATACGCAGTATTTT. Protein: CAWSLGGGTADTQYF. V and J are TRBV30 and TRBJ2-3; 8 positions match TRBD2. This CDR3 has 15 amino acids. With V trimmed by 2 bases and J by 4 bases, 8 bases remained unmatched. Per germline, CDR1 GTSNPN and CDR2 SVGIG (reference sequence).

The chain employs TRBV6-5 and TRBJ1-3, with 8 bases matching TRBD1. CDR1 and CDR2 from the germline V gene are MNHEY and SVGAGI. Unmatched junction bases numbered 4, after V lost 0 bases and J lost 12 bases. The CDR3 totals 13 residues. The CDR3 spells CASSYSGTGLIYF. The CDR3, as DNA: TGTGCCAGCAGTTACTCCGGGACAGGCCTCATATATTTT.

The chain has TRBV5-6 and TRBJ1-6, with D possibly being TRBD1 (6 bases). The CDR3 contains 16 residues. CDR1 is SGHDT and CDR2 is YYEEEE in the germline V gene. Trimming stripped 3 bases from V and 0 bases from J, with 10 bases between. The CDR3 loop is CASSWGAGSYNSPLHF. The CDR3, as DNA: TGTGCCAGCAGCTGGGGGGCGGGCTCCTATAATTCACCCCTCCACTTT.

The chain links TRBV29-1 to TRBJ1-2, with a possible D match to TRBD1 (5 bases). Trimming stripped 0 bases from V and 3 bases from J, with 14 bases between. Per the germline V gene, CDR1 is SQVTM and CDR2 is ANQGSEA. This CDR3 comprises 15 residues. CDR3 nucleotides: TGCAGCGTTGAAGAGGCCGGGACCGTGTACTATGGCTACACCTTC. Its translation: CSVEEAGTVYYGYTF.

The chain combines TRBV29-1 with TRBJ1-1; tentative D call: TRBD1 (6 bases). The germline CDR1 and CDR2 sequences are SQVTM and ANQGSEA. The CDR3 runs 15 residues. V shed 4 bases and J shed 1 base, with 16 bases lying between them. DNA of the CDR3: TGCAGCGTTGTCTCTCGGGGGGCGGGGAACACTGAAGCTTTCTTT. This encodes CSVVSRGAGNTEAFF.

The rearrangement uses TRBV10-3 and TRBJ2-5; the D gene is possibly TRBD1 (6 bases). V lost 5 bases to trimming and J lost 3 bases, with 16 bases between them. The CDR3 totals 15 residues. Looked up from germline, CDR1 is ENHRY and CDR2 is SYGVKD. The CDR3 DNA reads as TGTGCCATCAGTCTAGCCGGGACAAAAGAAGAGACCCAGTACTTC. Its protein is CAISLAGTKEETQYF.

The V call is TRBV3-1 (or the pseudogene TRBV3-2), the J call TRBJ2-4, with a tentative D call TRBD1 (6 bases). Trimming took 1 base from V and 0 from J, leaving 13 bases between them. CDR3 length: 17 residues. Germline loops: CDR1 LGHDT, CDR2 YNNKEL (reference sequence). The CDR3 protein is CASSQATGDLAKNIQYF. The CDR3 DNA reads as TGTGCCAGCAGCCAAGCGACAGGAGATCTAGCCAAAAACATTCAGTACTTC.

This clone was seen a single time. The CDR3 DNA follows: TGTGCCAGCAGTAAGCCGGGACAGGGGGCGAGCGGCTACACCTTC. It codes for CASSKPGQGASGYTF. The chain has TRBV6-5 and TRBJ1-2; 12 bases align to TRBD1. This CDR3 is 15 amino acids long. Germline V gene data show CDR1 as MNHEY and CDR2 as SVGAGI. Trimming removed 5 bases from V and 8 bases from J; junction bases left unmatched: 9.

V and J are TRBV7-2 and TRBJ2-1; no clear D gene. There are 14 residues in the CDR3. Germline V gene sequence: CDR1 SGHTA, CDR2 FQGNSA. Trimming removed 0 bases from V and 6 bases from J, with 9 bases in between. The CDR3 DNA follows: TGTGCCAGCAGCTTAGCGCCGGTCGGCAATGAGCAGTTCTTC. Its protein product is CASSLAPVGNEQFF.

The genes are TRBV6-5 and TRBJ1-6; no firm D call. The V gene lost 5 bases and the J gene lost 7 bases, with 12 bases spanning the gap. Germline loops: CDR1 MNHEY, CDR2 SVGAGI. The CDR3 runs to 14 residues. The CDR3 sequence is CASSRVETNSPLHF. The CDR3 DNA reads TGTGCCAGCAGTAGGGTAGAAACCAATTCACCCCTCCACTTT.